This T cell receptor beta chain is drawn from a study of cytomegalovirus exposure and HLA in healthy donors. The study's findings and limits: Reportedly, a later analysis found an Asian-associated ancestry cluster had fewer N-insertions than the approximately 640-donor mean.

V gave up 2 bases and J gave up 3 bases; unmatched junction bases: 4. The V gene's germline CDR1 is MNHEY and CDR2 SVGAGI. The CDR3 extends over 14 amino acids. Comments on this clone: The antigen is not known.

The PCR made use of 60 Vbeta and 13 Jbeta primers. TCRdb's copy holds only in-frame clones and misses some; the assay was immunoSEQ multiplex PCR. In all, the sample yields around 80,000 clones. The sequenced material came from PBMCs. The sequence was obtained from a boy under 18 in good health and CMV-seronegative. The chain has TRBV6-5 and TRBJ2-7; 7 bases are a match to TRBD1. The CDR3 here is CASSYGQVNYEQYF. The DNA of the CDR3 is TGTGCCAGCAGTTACGGACAGGTGAACTACGAGCAGTACTTC.